This T cell receptor beta chain was captured by sequencing in a study of PD-1 blockade in classical Hodgkin lymphoma. The CDR3 extends over 15 amino acids. The germline gives CDR1 LNHDA, CDR2 SQIVND (reference sequence). Trimming removed 6 bases from V and 2 bases from J, with 14 bases in between. The sample's time point: cycle 4 day 1 (C4D1), after 6 weeks of nivolumab. In every patient, relapse followed autologous stem cell transplantation, while exposure to brentuximab vedotin differed. Repertoires were generated with immunoSEQ multiplex PCR, while TCRdb's copy carries only in-frame clones and drops some. The sample gives more than 30,000 clones, just over 75% of which show up once; around 10% is in the top ten.

The sequencing here drew on peripheral blood mononuclear cells (PBMCs), taken before the fourth cycle of nivolumab. The receptor comes from a human donor with classical Hodgkin lymphoma. This sequence joins TRBV19 and TRBJ1-3; D remains unclear. The CDR3 DNA is TGTGCCAGTAGCCTGATGGCATCAGCTGGAAACACCATATATTTT. Translation gives CASSLMASAGNTIYF.